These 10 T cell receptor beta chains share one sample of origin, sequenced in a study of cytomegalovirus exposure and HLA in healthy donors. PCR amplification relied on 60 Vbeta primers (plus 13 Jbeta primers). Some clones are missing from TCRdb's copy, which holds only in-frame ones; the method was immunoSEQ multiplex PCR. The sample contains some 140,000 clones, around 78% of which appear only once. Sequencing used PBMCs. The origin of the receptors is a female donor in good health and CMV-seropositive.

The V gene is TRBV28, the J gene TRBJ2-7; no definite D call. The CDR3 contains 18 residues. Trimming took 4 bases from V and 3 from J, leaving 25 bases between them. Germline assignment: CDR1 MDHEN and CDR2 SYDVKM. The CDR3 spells CASSSIYQGHYTDYEQYF. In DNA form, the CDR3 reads TGTGCCAGCAGTTCCATCTACCAAGGCCACTACACGGACTACGAGCAGTACTTC.

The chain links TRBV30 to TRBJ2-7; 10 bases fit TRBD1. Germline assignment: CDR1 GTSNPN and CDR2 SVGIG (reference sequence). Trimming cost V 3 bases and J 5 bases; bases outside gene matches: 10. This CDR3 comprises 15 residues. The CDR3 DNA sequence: TGTGCCTGGAGCGGACTAGACAGGGGGCTGAACGAGCAGTACTTC. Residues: CAWSGLDRGLNEQYF.

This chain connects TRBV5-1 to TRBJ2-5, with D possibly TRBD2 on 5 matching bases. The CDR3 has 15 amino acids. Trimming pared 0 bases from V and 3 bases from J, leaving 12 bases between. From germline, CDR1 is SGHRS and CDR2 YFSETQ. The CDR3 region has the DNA TGCGCCAGCAGCTTGGTGGGAGCTAGGGAAGAGACCCAGTACTTC. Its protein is CASSLVGAREETQYF.

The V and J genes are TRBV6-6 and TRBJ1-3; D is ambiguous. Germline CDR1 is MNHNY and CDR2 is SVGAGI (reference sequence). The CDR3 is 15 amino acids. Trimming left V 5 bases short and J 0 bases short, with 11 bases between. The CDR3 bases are TGTGCCAGCAGTCCGGACTGGAGCTCTGGAAACACCATATATTTT. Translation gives CASSPDWSSGNTIYF.

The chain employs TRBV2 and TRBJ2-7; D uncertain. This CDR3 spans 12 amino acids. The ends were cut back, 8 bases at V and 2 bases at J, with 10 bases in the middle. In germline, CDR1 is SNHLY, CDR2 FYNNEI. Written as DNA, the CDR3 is TGTGCCAGCGGGCAAAATACCTACGAGCAGTACTTC. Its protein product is CASGQNTYEQYF. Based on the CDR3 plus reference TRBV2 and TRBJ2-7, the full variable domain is EPEVTQTPSHQVTQMGQEVILRCVPISNHLYFYWYRQILGQKVEFLVSFYNNEISEKSEIFDDQFSVERPDGSNFTLKIRSTKLEDSAMYFCASGQNTYEQYFGPGTRLTVT.

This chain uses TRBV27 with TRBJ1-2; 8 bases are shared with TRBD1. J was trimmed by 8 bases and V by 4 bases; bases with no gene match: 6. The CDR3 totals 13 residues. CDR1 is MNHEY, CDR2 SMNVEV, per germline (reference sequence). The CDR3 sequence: CASSSDRVRGYTF. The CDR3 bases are TGTGCCAGCAGTTCGGACAGGGTGAGAGGCTACACCTTC.

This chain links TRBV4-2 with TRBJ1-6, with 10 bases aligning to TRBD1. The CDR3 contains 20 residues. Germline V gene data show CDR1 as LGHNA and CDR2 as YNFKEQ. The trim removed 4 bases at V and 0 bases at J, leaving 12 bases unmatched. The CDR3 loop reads CASSRDRTGGVSSYNSPLHF. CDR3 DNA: TGTGCCAGCAGCCGGGATCGGACAGGGGGGGTTAGCTCCTATAATTCACCCCTCCACTTT.

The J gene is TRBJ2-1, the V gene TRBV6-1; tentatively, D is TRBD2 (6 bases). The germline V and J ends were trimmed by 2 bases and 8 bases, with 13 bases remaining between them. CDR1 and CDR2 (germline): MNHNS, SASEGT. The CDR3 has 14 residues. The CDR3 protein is CASSELGGGDEQFF. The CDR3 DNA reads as TGTGCCAGCAGTGAATTAGGTGGAGGGGATGAGCAGTTCTTC.

The CDR3 loop reads CATSRTSRLGTDTQYF. The CDR3 nucleotides read TGTGCCACCAGCAGAACTTCACGCTTGGGCACAGATACGCAGTATTTT. V usage is TRBV15 and J usage is TRBJ2-3; D not certain. Looked up from germline, CDR1 is LNHNV and CDR2 is YYDKDF (reference sequence). There are 16 residues in the CDR3. V was cut by 2 bases and J by 1 base, with 13 bases left in between.

CDR3 DNA sequence: TGTGCCAGCAGCCCCGGCGGGGCGGCAGATACGCAGTATTTT. Translating it yields CASSPGGAADTQYF. J is TRBJ2-3 and V is TRBV7-9, with D possibly being TRBD2 (6 bases). This CDR3 has 14 amino acids. The germline V and J ends were trimmed by 5 bases and 4 bases, with 13 bases remaining between them. In germline, CDR1 is SEHNR, CDR2 FQNEAQ (reference sequence).